These T cell receptor beta chains were read from a single sample in a study of blood T cell repertoires in COVID-19. Sequencing used immunoSEQ multiplex PCR; TCRdb keeps in-frame clones, though not all of them. The sample has some 97,000 clones, about nine tenths seen once. Sequencing was performed on peripheral blood. The receptors were gathered from a man aged 45-65 years with acute or convalescent COVID-19. CDR3s include the opening cysteine and the closing phenylalanine or tryptophan. Fields, in order: V gene, D gene, J gene, clone size, CDR3 protein, CDR3 DNA. A D gene is named only where the DNA matches it firmly. Some rows mark clone size as missing; the rest say once, few, many or name a class of expanded clone.

TRBV2	NA	TRBJ2-7	NA	CASSETGFSHEQYF	TGTGCCAGCAGTGAAACGGGGTTCTCCCACGAGCAGTACTTC
TRBV2	NA	TRBJ2-7	NA	CASSTPTTGSYEQYF	TGTGCCAGCAGTACCCCTACGACGGGGTCCTACGAGCAGTACTTC
TRBV19	TRBD2	TRBJ2-5	once	CASSIRGSGRAGETQYF	TGTGCCAGTAGTATAAGGGGTAGCGGGAGGGCCGGGGAGACCCAGTACTTC
TRBV12-5	TRBD2	TRBJ2-1	NA	CASGFLPLAGGPGEQFF	TGTGCTAGTGGTTTCCTCCCACTAGCGGGAGGGCCGGGTGAGCAGTTCTTC
TRBV18	NA	TRBJ2-5	NA	CASSPLGQNFQETQYF	TGTGCCAGCTCACCACTCGGACAGAATTTCCAAGAGACCCAGTACTTC
TRBV11-2	TRBD1	TRBJ2-7	NA	CASSAPGQGIHEQYF	TGTGCCAGCAGCGCCCCGGGACAGGGGATCCACGAGCAGTACTTC
TRBV7-2	NA	TRBJ1-3	NA	CASSLVVSSGNTIYF	TGTGCCAGCAGCTTAGTGGTCAGCTCTGGAAACACCATATATTTT
TRBV18	TRBD1	TRBJ1-3	NA	CASSGGTGVRNTIYF	TGTGCCAGCTCGGGCGGGACAGGCGTAAGAAACACCATATATTTT
TRBV5-4	TRBD1	TRBJ1-6	NA	CASSPTGVGANNSPLHF	TGTGCCAGCAGCCCGACAGGGGTTGGGGCTAATAATTCACCCCTCCACTTT
TRBV20-1	TRBD1	TRBJ1-1	once	CSASRQGVNTEAFF	TGCAGTGCTAGTAGACAGGGAGTTAACACTGAAGCTTTCTTT
TRBV10-3	TRBD1	TRBJ2-7	NA	CAISDSTGTYEQYF	TGTGCCATCAGTGACTCGACAGGGACCTACGAGCAGTACTTC
TRBV19	NA	TRBJ1-3	NA	CASSIGVIQGGNTIYF	TGTGCCAGTAGTATCGGCGTGATTCAGGGTGGAAACACCATATATTTT
TRBV11-3	TRBD2	TRBJ2-1	NA	CASSLSGSSYNEQFF	TGTGCCAGCAGCCTTAGCGGGAGCTCCTACAATGAGCAGTTCTTC
TRBV4-2	TRBD1	TRBJ2-2	NA	CASSQGQGGSDTGELFF	TGTGCCAGCAGCCAAGGACAGGGGGGTTCTGACACCGGGGAGCTGTTTTTT
TRBV9	NA	TRBJ2-7	NA	CASSQGGGKGSYEQYF	TGTGCCAGCAGCCAAGGAGGCGGGAAGGGGTCCTACGAGCAGTACTTC
TRBV5-8	TRBD2	TRBJ2-3	NA	CASIRREGLDTQYF	TGTGCCAGCATACGGCGGGAGGGACTCGATACGCAGTATTTT
TRBV9	TRBD2	TRBJ2-7	NA	CASSVGLAGSYEQYF	TGTGCCAGCAGCGTAGGGCTAGCGGGAAGCTACGAGCAGTACTTC
TRBV11-2	TRBD2	TRBJ2-7	NA	CASSPGLAGVYEQYF	TGTGCCAGCAGCCCCGGACTAGCGGGAGTCTACGAGCAGTACTTC
TRBV5-1	TRBD1	TRBJ1-5	NA	CASSMGTGYQPQHF	TGCGCCAGCAGCATGGGGACAGGGTATCAGCCCCAGCATTTT
TRBV5-4	NA	TRBJ1-6	NA	CASSLMRVSYNSPLHF	TGTGCCAGCAGCTTGATGAGGGTTTCCTATAATTCACCCCTCCACTTT
TRBV30	NA	TRBJ1-1	NA	CAWSVRGAEAFF	TGTGCCTGGAGTGTCCGGGGGGCTGAAGCTTTCTTT
TRBV5-1	TRBD2	TRBJ2-1	NA	CASSPHGSGTSGNEQFF	TGCGCCAGCAGCCCGCACGGGAGCGGGACTAGCGGGAATGAGCAGTTCTTC
TRBV11-3	NA	TRBJ2-3	NA	CASSKGATYTDTQYF	TGTGCCAGCTCAAAGGGAGCCACCTATACTGATACGCAGTATTTT
TRBV7-2	NA	TRBJ2-6	few	CASSLAWTAGANVLTF	TGTGCCAGCAGCTTAGCCTGGACAGCTGGGGCCAACGTCCTGACTTTC
TRBV18	NA	TRBJ2-3	NA	CASSLVPSTDSTDTQYF	TGTGCCAGCTCACTCGTTCCTTCGACAGATAGCACAGATACGCAGTATTTT
TRBV5-1	NA	TRBJ1-5	NA	CASSLPGPQHF	TGCGCCAGCAGCTTGCCCGGGCCCCAGCATTTT
TRBV30	NA	TRBJ1-1	NA	CAWSAPWTGTEAFF	TGTGCCTGGAGTGCGCCCTGGACGGGAACTGAAGCTTTCTTT
TRBV19	NA	TRBJ1-1	NA	CASSMGRAFWPNTEAFF	TGTGCCAGTAGTATGGGCAGGGCATTTTGGCCCAACACTGAAGCTTTCTTT
TRBV14	NA	TRBJ2-7	NA	CASSQDGFSYEQYF	TGTGCCAGCAGCCAAGACGGTTTCTCCTACGAGCAGTACTTC
TRBV4-1	NA	TRBJ1-4	NA	CASSQDIILGQGNEKLFF	TGCGCCAGCAGCCAAGATATCATCTTGGGACAAGGAAATGAAAAACTGTTTTTT
TRBV7-7	NA	TRBJ2-3	NA	CASSRISGLTDTQYF	TGTGCCAGCAGCAGGATCAGTGGACTCACAGATACGCAGTATTTT
TRBV5-1	TRBD1	TRBJ2-3	NA	CASSLGQGGTDTQYF	TGCGCCAGCAGCTTGGGACAGGGCGGCACAGATACGCAGTATTTT
TRBV29-1	NA	TRBJ1-2	once	CSVESAARSSGGYTF	TGCAGCGTCGAATCCGCCGCCAGAAGTTCGGGAGGCTACACCTTC
TRBV7-9	TRBD2	TRBJ2-5	NA	CASSQWTSGQETQYF	TGTGCCAGCAGCCAATGGACTAGCGGCCAAGAGACCCAGTACTTC
TRBV19	TRBD2	TRBJ2-1	NA	CASSRQGGRGEGGDEQFF	TGTGCCAGTAGCCGACAGGGCGGGAGGGGTGAAGGAGGCGATGAGCAGTTCTTC
TRBV12-3/TRBV12-4	NA	TRBJ2-7	NA	CASSIRGYEQYF	TGTGCCAGCAGTATCCGAGGCTACGAGCAGTACTTC
TRBV6-5	TRBD2	TRBJ2-5	NA	CASTVRTSGSRVAYF	TGTGCCAGCACCGTGCGGACTAGCGGGAGTAGGGTAGCGTACTTC
TRBV3-1/TRBV3-2	NA	TRBJ1-2	NA	CASSQDRGDSGPRGYTF	TGTGCCAGCAGCCAAGATCGGGGGGACTCAGGGCCCCGTGGCTACACCTTC
TRBV6-6	NA	TRBJ1-1	NA	CASSLQASNTEAFF	TGTGCCAGCAGTTTACAGGCCTCGAACACTGAAGCTTTCTTT
TRBV11-3	TRBD2	TRBJ2-5	NA	CASSPPGLAGGEETQYF	TGTGCCAGCAGCCCTCCCGGCTTAGCGGGGGGGGAAGAGACCCAGTACTTC
TRBV18	NA	TRBJ1-2	NA	CASSPSGAYYYGYTF	TGTGCCAGCTCACCGTCAGGGGCTTACTACTATGGCTACACCTTC
TRBV29-1	TRBD1	TRBJ2-7	NA	CSTRDSSYEQYF	TGCAGCACCCGGGACAGCTCCTACGAGCAGTACTTC
TRBV5-1	NA	TRBJ1-1	NA	CASSLAAPRGTEAFF	TGCGCCAGCAGCTTGGCGGCACCCAGGGGCACTGAAGCTTTCTTT
TRBV6-4	TRBD2	TRBJ2-1	NA	CASSLDTSGGNEQFF	TGTGCCAGCAGCTTGGACACTTCGGGGGGCAATGAGCAGTTCTTC
TRBV10-3	NA	TRBJ2-3	once	CAISESGGTQYF	TGTGCCATCAGTGAGTCGGGGGGTACGCAGTATTTT